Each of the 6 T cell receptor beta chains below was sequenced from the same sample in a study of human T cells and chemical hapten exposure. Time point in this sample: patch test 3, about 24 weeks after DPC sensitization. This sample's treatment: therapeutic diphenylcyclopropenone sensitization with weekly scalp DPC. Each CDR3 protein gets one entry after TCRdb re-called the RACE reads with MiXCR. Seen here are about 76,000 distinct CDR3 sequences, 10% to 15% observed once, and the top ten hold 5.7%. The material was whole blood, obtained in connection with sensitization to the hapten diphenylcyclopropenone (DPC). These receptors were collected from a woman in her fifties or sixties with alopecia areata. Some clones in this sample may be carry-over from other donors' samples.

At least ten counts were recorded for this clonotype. The CDR3 DNA follows: TGTGCCAGCAGCTTGGACCCCTCAAGTCCGGATGAGCAGTTCTTC. It specifies CASSLDPSSPDEQFF. The chain uses TRBV5-4 and TRBJ2-1; D is unresolved. The CDR3 covers 15 residues. Germline values: CDR1 SGHNT, CDR2 YYREEE (reference sequence). Trimming cost V 0 bases and J 8 bases, with 15 bases left between them.

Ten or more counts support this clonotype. CDR3 amino acids: CASSPGRSGQGPEAFF. The CDR3 DNA reads TGTGCCAGCAGCCCCGGGAGGTCTGGACAGGGCCCTGAAGCTTTCTTT. This chain uses TRBV5-4 with TRBJ1-1; 8 bases fit TRBD1. The CDR3 is 16 residues long. Germline values: CDR1 SGHNT, CDR2 YYREEE (reference sequence). V shed 4 bases, J shed 6 bases, and the junction held 14 bases outside the gene matches.

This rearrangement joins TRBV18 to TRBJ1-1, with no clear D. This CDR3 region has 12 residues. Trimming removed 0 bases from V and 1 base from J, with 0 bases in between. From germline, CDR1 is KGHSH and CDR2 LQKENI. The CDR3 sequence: CASSPPNTEAFF. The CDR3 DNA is TGTGCCAGCTCACCACCGAACACTGAAGCTTTCTTT.

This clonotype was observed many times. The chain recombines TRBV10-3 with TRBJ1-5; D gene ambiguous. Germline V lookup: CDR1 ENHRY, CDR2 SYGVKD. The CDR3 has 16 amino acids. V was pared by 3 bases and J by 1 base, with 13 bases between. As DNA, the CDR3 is TGTGCCATCAGTGACTCCGGCCGAATAAGCAATCAGCCCCAGCATTTT. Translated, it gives CAISDSGRISNQPQHF.

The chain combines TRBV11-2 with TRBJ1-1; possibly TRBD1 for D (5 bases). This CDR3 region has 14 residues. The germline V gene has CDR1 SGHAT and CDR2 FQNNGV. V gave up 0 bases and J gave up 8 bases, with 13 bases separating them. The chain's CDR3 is CASSLDRIGGEAFF. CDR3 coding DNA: TGTGCCAGCAGCTTAGATCGGATTGGGGGGGAAGCTTTCTTT. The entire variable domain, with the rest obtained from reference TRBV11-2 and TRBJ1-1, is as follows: EAGVAQSPRYKIIEKRQSVAFWCNPISGHATLYWYQQILGQGPKLLIQFQNNGVVDDSQLPKDRFSAERLKGVDSTLKIQPAKLEDSAVYLCASSLDRIGGEAFFGQGTRLTVV.

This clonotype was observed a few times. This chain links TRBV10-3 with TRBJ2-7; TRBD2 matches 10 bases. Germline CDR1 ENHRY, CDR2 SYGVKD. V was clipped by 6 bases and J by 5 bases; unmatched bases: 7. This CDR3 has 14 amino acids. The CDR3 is CAIRDVAGGHEQYF. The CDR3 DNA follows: TGTGCCATCAGGGACGTAGCGGGAGGCCACGAGCAGTACTTC.